Shown below are 16 T cell receptor beta chains from a single sample sequenced in a study of cytomegalovirus exposure and HLA in healthy donors. 60 Vbeta and 13 Jbeta primers were used in PCR. Some clones are missing from TCRdb's copy, which holds only in-frame ones; the method was immunoSEQ multiplex PCR. The data show 150,000 to 200,000 clones, 60% to 75% seen once. Sequences were obtained from PBMCs. The receptor source for this set is a woman between 50 and 59 years old in good health and CMV-seropositive.

The chain is built from TRBV2 and TRBJ2-5, with TRBD2 matching 13 bases. Germline CDR1 is SNHLY and CDR2 is FYNNEI. The length of the CDR3 is 17 residues. V was pared by 3 bases and J by 3 bases, with 7 bases of the junction left unmatched. CDR3 sequence (DNA): TGTGCCAGCAGTGATGGGACTAGCGGGGCTACCGAAGAGACCCAGTACTTC. Amino acids: CASSDGTSGATEETQYF.

The gene calls are TRBV7-9 and TRBJ2-1; 7 nucleotides agree with TRBD1. With 5 bases clipped from V and 4 bases from J, the junction kept 11 bases outside the gene matches. Per germline, CDR1 SEHNR and CDR2 FQNEAQ (reference sequence). The CDR3 is made up of 16 amino acids. In DNA form, the CDR3 reads TGTGCCAGCAGCCCCCGGACAGGACTGTCTTACAATGAGCAGTTCTTC. This sequence encodes CASSPRTGLSYNEQFF. Full variable domain (rest looked up from reference TRBV7-9 and TRBJ2-1): DTGVSQNPRHKITKRGQNVTFRCDPISEHNRLYWYRQTLGQGPEFLTYFQNEAQLEKSRLLSDRFSAERPKGSFSTLEIQRTEQGDSAMYLCASSPRTGLSYNEQFFGPGTRLTVL.

The sample holds a few counts of this clone. This chain connects TRBV2 to TRBJ2-2, with 7 nucleotides matching TRBD2. In germline, CDR1 is SNHLY, CDR2 FYNNEI. This CDR3 contains 15 residues. V shed 5 bases and J 3 bases; nucleotides not matched to a gene: 6. The chain's CDR3 is CASSRERGDTGELFF. In nucleotides, the CDR3 is TGTGCCAGCAGTCGGGAGCGGGGAGACACCGGGGAGCTGTTTTTT.

This chain links TRBV19 with TRBJ1-2; D unclear. The V end lost 8 bases, the J end lost 0 bases, and 10 bases lay between the germline ends. The CDR3 length is 13 residues. Germline V lookup: CDR1 LNHDA, CDR2 SQIVND (reference sequence). For the CDR3, the DNA is TGTGCCAGTGGAGAGTACTCTAACTATGGCTACACCTTC. Translation: CASGEYSNYGYTF.

DNA for the CDR3: TGTGCCATCAGTGACACTAGCGGGGGGGACCTGCAGTACTTC. This codes for CAISDTSGGDLQYF. The chain joins TRBV10-3 to TRBJ2-7; 13 nucleotides align to TRBD2. This CDR3 spans 14 amino acids. The germline gives CDR1 ENHRY, CDR2 SYGVKD. V dropped 3 bases and J dropped 9; count of bases not matched to a gene: 5.

This clone was detected a few times. This chain uses TRBV6-6 with TRBJ1-2, with D possibly being TRBD1 (6 bases). V lost 6 bases to trimming and J lost 6 bases, with 14 bases between them. The CDR3 runs to 13 residues. CDR1 and CDR2 (germline): MNHNY, SVGAGI (reference sequence). In nucleotides, the CDR3 is TGTGCCAGCAGACTAACAGGGATTGATGGCTACACCTTC. It is translated as CASRLTGIDGYTF.

V is TRBV30 and J is TRBJ1-4; D remains unclear. The CDR3 covers 13 residues. The germline V gene has CDR1 GTSNPN and CDR2 SVGIG (reference sequence). The germline V and J ends were trimmed by 2 bases and 8 bases, with 12 bases remaining between them. CDR3 nucleotide sequence: TGTGCCTGGAGTTGGGCGGGAGGAGAAAAACTGTTTTTT. This sequence encodes CAWSWAGGEKLFF.

This clone was seen more than once but under ten times. This chain links TRBV5-6 with TRBJ1-2, with 9 bases identical to TRBD1. V shed 3 bases, J shed 0 bases, and the junction held 6 bases outside the gene matches. The CDR3 runs 16 residues. Germline V gives CDR1 SGHDT, CDR2 YYEEEE. The CDR3 sequence is CASSSSGTGSNYGYTF. The CDR3 DNA reads TGTGCCAGCAGCTCTTCCGGGACAGGGTCTAACTATGGCTACACCTTC. Filled out from reference TRBV5-6 and TRBJ1-2, the complete variable domain reads DAGVTQSPTHLIKTRGQQVTLRCSPKSGHDTVSWYQQALGQGPQFIFQYYEEEERQRGNFPDRFSGHQFPNYSSELNVNALLLGDSALYLCASSSSGTGSNYGYTFGSGTRLTVV.

This chain connects TRBV6-6 to TRBJ1-2; 7 positions match TRBD1. Germline V lookup: CDR1 MNHNY, CDR2 SVGAGI (reference sequence). The CDR3 spans 13 residues. The trim removed 2 bases at V and 7 bases at J, leaving 4 bases unmatched. The CDR3 DNA reads TGTGCCAGCAGTTACCCACAGGGGTTTGGCTACACCTTC. It codes for CASSYPQGFGYTF.

This clone has only a few counts. The chain combines TRBV27 with TRBJ1-3, with D perhaps matching TRBD1 (6 bases). The V end lost 6 bases, the J end lost 4 bases, and 10 bases lay between the germline ends. The germline gives CDR1 MNHEY, CDR2 SMNVEV (reference sequence). The CDR3 contains 13 residues. CDR3 DNA: TGTGCCAGCAGCTTAAGGGGGGGAAACACCATATATTTT. Protein product: CASSLRGGNTIYF.

The CDR3 loop is CASSYQGSYGYTF. For the CDR3, the DNA is TGTGCCAGCAGTTACCAGGGGTCCTATGGCTACACCTTC. The rearrangement uses TRBV5-4 and TRBJ1-2; a weak D match, TRBD1 (6 bases). CDR1 is SGHNT and CDR2 is YYREEE in the germline V gene (reference sequence). V was cut by 5 bases and J by 4 bases, with 12 bases left in between. The CDR3 is 13 amino acids.

The chain couples TRBV9 to TRBJ2-1, with 7 bases aligning to TRBD2. The CDR3 extends over 16 amino acids. With 0 bases clipped from V and 9 bases from J, the junction kept 12 bases outside the gene matches. Germline assignment: CDR1 SGDLS and CDR2 YYNGEE. The CDR3 protein is CASSVDKGRAASEQFF. The CDR3 coding sequence is TGTGCCAGCAGCGTAGATAAGGGGAGGGCGGCGAGTGAGCAGTTCTTC.

This clone has just one count. The rearrangement uses TRBV30 and TRBJ2-7, with 8 bases matching TRBD1. There are 15 residues in the CDR3. Germline values: CDR1 GTSNPN, CDR2 SVGIG (reference sequence). The ends lost 2 bases at V and 10 bases at J; junction bases unmatched: 16. CDR3 protein: CAWSPDDRGPPHQYF. CDR3 nucleotides: TGTGCCTGGAGTCCCGACGACAGGGGCCCCCCGCATCAGTACTTC.

This sequence joins TRBV5-1 and TRBJ2-2; D ambiguous. Per germline, CDR1 SGHRS and CDR2 YFSETQ. The length of the CDR3 is 14 residues. The V end was cut by 0 bases, the J end by 1 base, with 4 bases between. Here the CDR3 reads CASSLERNTGELFF. Written as DNA, the CDR3 is TGCGCCAGCAGCTTGGAGAGGAACACCGGGGAGCTGTTTTTT.

The chain has TRBV4-2 and TRBJ2-7; D possibly corresponds to TRBD2 (5 bases). The germline V gene has CDR1 LGHNA and CDR2 YNFKEQ. V was cut by 1 base and J by 9 bases, with 13 bases left in between. CDR3 size: 13 residues. The CDR3 sequence is CASSQARTLGQYF. DNA for the CDR3: TGTGCCAGCAGCCAAGCACGGACTTTGGGGCAGTACTTC.

The genes are TRBV2 and TRBJ1-4, with D unclear. With 4 bases removed from V and 6 bases from J, the gap between germline ends came to 3 bases. The CDR3 sequence is 11 residues long. Germline CDR1 and CDR2: SNHLY and FYNNEI. CDR3 residues: CASSVDEKLFF. The DNA for the CDR3 is TGTGCCAGCAGTGTAGATGAAAAACTGTTTTTT.